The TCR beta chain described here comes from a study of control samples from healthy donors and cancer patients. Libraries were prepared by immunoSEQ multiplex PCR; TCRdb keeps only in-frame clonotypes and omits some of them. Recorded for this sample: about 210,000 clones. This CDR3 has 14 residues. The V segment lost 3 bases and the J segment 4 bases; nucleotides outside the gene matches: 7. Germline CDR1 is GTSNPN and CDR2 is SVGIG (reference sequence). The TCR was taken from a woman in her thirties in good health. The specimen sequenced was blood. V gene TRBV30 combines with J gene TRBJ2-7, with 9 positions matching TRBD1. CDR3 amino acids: CAWRPGQGFYEQYF. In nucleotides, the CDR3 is TGTGCCTGGAGGCCGGGACAGGGCTTTTACGAGCAGTACTTC.